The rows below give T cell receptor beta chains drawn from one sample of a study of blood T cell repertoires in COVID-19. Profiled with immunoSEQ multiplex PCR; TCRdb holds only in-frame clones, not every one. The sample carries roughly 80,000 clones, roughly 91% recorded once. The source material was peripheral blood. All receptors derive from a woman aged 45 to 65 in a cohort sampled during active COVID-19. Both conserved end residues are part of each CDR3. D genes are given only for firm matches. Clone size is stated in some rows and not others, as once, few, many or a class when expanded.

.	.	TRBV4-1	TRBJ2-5	TGCGCCAGCAGCCCTAGCATCATCCTGGGGCAAGAGACCCAGTACTTC	CASSPSIILGQETQYF
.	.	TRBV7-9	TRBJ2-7	TGTGCCAGCAGCGGACGGGACATAATCTACGAGCAGTACTTC	CASSGRDIIYEQYF
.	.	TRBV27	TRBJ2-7	TGTGCCAGCAGTTATCGCCCCCACCGGGACACCTTTTACGAGCAGTACTTC	CASSYRPHRDTFYEQYF
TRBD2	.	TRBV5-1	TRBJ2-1	TGCGCCAGCAGCCGGGCGGGGGCCCACGGACTAGCGGGAGGGAGCTCCTACAATGAGCAGTTCTTC	CASSRAGAHGLAGGSSYNEQFF
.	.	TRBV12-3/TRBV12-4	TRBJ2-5	TGTGCCAGCAGCCAGTACCAAGAGACCCAGTACTTC	CASSQYQETQYF
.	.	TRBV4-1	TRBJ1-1	TGCGCCAGCAGCCAACTCGGAGGGAACACTGAAGCTTTCTTT	CASSQLGGNTEAFF
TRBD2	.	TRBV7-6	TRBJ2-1	TGTGCCAGCAGCTTAGGAGCGGGAACGTGGGAAGAGCAGTTCTTC	CASSLGAGTWEEQFF
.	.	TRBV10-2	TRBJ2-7	TGCGCCAGCAAGGAGGGACCTTGGGGCGAGCAGTACTTC	CASKEGPWGEQYF
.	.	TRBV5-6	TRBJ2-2	TGTGCCACCTCGGGAGAAGACTTGAACACCGGGGAGCTGTTTTTT	CATSGEDLNTGELFF
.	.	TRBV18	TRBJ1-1	TGTGCCAGCTCACAACAGAGAAGTAGTCGGGGTTTGTACACTGAAGCTTTCTTT	CASSQQRSSRGLYTEAFF
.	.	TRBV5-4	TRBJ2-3	TGTGCCAGCAGCCCCTCGAGGAGAAGCACAGATACGCAGTATTTT	CASSPSRRSTDTQYF
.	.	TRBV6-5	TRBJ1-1	TGTGCCAGCAGTTACTCCGTGAGGCAGAGGTACACTGAAGCTTTCTTT	CASSYSVRQRYTEAFF
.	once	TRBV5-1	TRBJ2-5	TGCGCCAGCAGCTTGGGTTCCTATGGGGGCGGTGAGACCCAGTACTTC	CASSLGSYGGGETQYF
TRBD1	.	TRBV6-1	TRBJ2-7	TGTGCCAGCAGTGAAGCGACAGGGTCAACCTACGAGCAGTACTTC	CASSEATGSTYEQYF
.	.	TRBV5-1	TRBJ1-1	TGCGCCAGCAGCCCGCAGGGGAGAAACACTGAAGCTTTCTTT	CASSPQGRNTEAFF
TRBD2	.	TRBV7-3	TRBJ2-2	TGTGCCAGCAGCTTACTATCGGGAGGGCCGAGCACCGGGGAGCTGTTTTTT	CASSLLSGGPSTGELFF
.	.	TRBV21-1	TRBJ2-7	TGTGCCAGCAGCAAACAGAACAGGGGGCTAAACGAGCAGTACTTC	CASSKQNRGLNEQYF
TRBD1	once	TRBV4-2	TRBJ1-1	TGTGCCAGCAGCTACGACAGGGGGAACACTGAAGCTTTCTTT	CASSYDRGNTEAFF
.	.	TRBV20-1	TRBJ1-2	TGCAGTGCTAGTACGTGGGGTCTCCCGTCAGTAATTGGGAGCTATGGCTACACCTTC	CSASTWGLPSVIGSYGYTF
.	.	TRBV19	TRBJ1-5	TGTGCCAGTAGTAGCCCCGGGGGTGGGGGAAGGCCCCAGCATTTT	CASSSPGGGGRPQHF
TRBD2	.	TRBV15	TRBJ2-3	TGTGCCACCAGCAGATTGGGACTAGCCCTGACAGAGGGTACGCAGTATTTT	CATSRLGLALTEGTQYF
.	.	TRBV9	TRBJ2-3	TGTGCCAGCAGCCCAAGACAGTTCACAGATACGCAGTATTTT	CASSPRQFTDTQYF
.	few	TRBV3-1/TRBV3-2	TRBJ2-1	TGTGCCAGCAGCCAAGTTCCGTTGGGGGGTGAGCAGTTCTTC	CASSQVPLGGEQFF
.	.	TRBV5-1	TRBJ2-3	TGCGCCAGCAGCCGCGGGACAGGCACAGATACGCAGTATTTT	CASSRGTGTDTQYF
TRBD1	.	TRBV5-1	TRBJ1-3	TGCGCCAGCCGGACAGGGCCCGGAAACACCATATATTTT	CASRTGPGNTIYF
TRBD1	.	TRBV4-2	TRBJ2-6	TGTGCCAGCAGCCAAGCGGGGACAGGTGGCTCTGGGGCCAACGTCCTGACTTTC	CASSQAGTGGSGANVLTF
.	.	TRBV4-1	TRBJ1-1	TGCGCCAGCAGTAGCGGGGGGGCGGGGGCGCAAACTGAAGCTTTCTTT	CASSSGGAGAQTEAFF